These T cell receptor beta chains were read from a single sample in a study of T cell responses to AZD1222 COVID-19 vaccine. The protocol was immunoSEQ multiplex PCR, while the TCRdb copy is restricted to in-frame clones and leaves out a portion. The sample includes roughly 81,000 clones, approximately 88% seen only once; the top ten take 16%. The sequenced sample was peripheral blood, obtained on day 0 of AZD1222 vaccination. The source is an adult in good health. CDR3s include the opening cysteine and the closing phenylalanine or tryptophan. The D gene is left open where the match is weak. Size tells how often a clone was seen (once, few, many) or the class of an expanded clone, and some rows leave it out.

.	TRBV5-1	.	TRBJ1-2	TGCGCCAGCAGCTTGTTTTCGGATGCTAACTATGGCTACACCTTC	CASSLFSDANYGYTF
.	TRBV12-3/TRBV12-4	.	TRBJ1-2	TGTGCCAGCAGTAGAGGGGGTATCTATGGCTACACCTTC	CASSRGGIYGYTF
TRBD2	TRBV27	.	TRBJ2-2	TGTGCCAGCAGTTTATTAGCGGGAGCCTTTTCCGGGGAGCTGTTTTTT	CASSLLAGAFSGELFF
.	TRBV6-6	.	TRBJ2-7	TGTGCCAGCAGTTACTCTAGCGGTAAACCGGGCGAGCAGTACTTC	CASSYSSGKPGEQYF
.	TRBV6-5	.	TRBJ1-6	TGTGCCAGCGGGAGTTCACCCCTCCACTTT	CASGSSPLHF
.	TRBV11-2	.	TRBJ2-1	TGTGCCAGCAGCTTAATTACCCTTGTGGGCTCCTACAATGAGCAGTTCTTC	CASSLITLVGSYNEQFF
TRBD2	TRBV5-1	.	TRBJ2-1	TGCGCCAGCAGCTTGAGCGGGAGTACCTACAATGAGCAGTTCTTC	CASSLSGSTYNEQFF
.	TRBV11-2	.	TRBJ2-7	TGTGCCAGCAGCTTTGTTCCCCTCTCCCTTGTGGTCGAGCAGTACTTC	CASSFVPLSLVVEQYF
TRBD1	TRBV2	.	TRBJ2-7	TGTGCCAGCAGTGCGGGACAGGGGGTCTACGAGCAGTACTTC	CASSAGQGVYEQYF
TRBD1	TRBV29-1	.	TRBJ2-3	TGCAGCGTTGATGCGGACAGGTCCCTGGGAGATACGCAGTATTTT	CSVDADRSLGDTQYF
.	TRBV29-1	.	TRBJ1-5	TGCAGCGTTGGTTCGGGGAATCAGCCCCAGCATTTT	CSVGSGNQPQHF
TRBD1	TRBV7-9	few	TRBJ1-2	TGTGCCAGCAGCCCGGACAGGGAAAGCTATGGCTACACCTTC	CASSPDRESYGYTF
.	TRBV14	few	TRBJ2-7	TGTGCCAGCAGCCTATCCCACGGGCGCATGATCGAGCAGTACTTC	CASSLSHGRMIEQYF
TRBD1	TRBV13	few	TRBJ2-4	TGTGCCAGCAGCTTCCAGGGGGCGGACATTCAGTACTTC	CASSFQGADIQYF
.	TRBV27	.	TRBJ1-5	TGTGCCAGCAGTTTCCGTTCAACCGGGACACTGAATCAGCCCCAGCATTTT	CASSFRSTGTLNQPQHF
.	TRBV10-2	.	TRBJ1-6	TGCGCCAGCAGCGACCACTTGAGGGGCTCCCCCCTCCACTTT	CASSDHLRGSPLHF
TRBD2	TRBV5-1	.	TRBJ2-1	TGCGCCAGCAGTACAGCGGGAGGAACCAATGAGCAGTTCTTC	CASSTAGGTNEQFF
.	TRBV11-2	.	TRBJ2-7	TGTGCCAGCAGCATTTCCCATGGGGCAGGTAGCTCCTACGAGCAGTACTTC	CASSISHGAGSSYEQYF
TRBD1	TRBV18	.	TRBJ1-1	TGTGCCAGCTCACCAACCACAGGGGGGATGAACACTGAAGCTTTCTTT	CASSPTTGGMNTEAFF
.	TRBV7-6	.	TRBJ2-2	TGTGCCAGCAGCTTAGAGGGACGACTGAACACCGGGGAGCTGTTTTTT	CASSLEGRLNTGELFF
TRBD2	TRBV7-6	.	TRBJ2-5	TGTGCCAGCAGCTTATCTAGCGGGAGGGCCCGGGAGACCCAGTACTTC	CASSLSSGRARETQYF
.	TRBV7-2	.	TRBJ1-2	TGTGCCAGCAGCACCCAGCCCGGGGGGATTCGGGACTACACCTTC	CASSTQPGGIRDYTF
TRBD2	TRBV10-2	.	TRBJ2-3	TGCGCCAGCAGTGTCGGGCTAGCGGGCACAGATACGCAGTATTTT	CASSVGLAGTDTQYF
.	TRBV18	.	TRBJ2-1	TGTGCCAGCTCACCACAGACTACCGATGAGCAGTTCTTC	CASSPQTTDEQFF
TRBD2	TRBV7-9	few	TRBJ2-7	TGTGCCAGCAGCTTAGTAGCGGGAGCAGGTTACGAGCAGTACTTC	CASSLVAGAGYEQYF
.	TRBV24-1	.	TRBJ2-6	TGTGCCACCAGTGTCCGGGGAGGTGGGGCCAACGTCCTGACTTTC	CATSVRGGGANVLTF
.	TRBV19	.	TRBJ2-3	TGTGCCAGTAGTATAGGGGGAGATACGCAGTATTTT	CASSIGGDTQYF
TRBD1	TRBV27	.	TRBJ1-1	TGTGCCAGCAGTTTTTTACGAAGCCCAGGGGGCGAAACTGAAGCTTTCTTT	CASSFLRSPGGETEAFF
.	TRBV5-4	.	TRBJ1-4	TGTGCCAGCACCCCGGGCCCAACAACTAATGAAAAACTGTTTTTT	CASTPGPTTNEKLFF
TRBD2	TRBV5-4	.	TRBJ2-1	TGTGCCAGCAGCTTGGGGGGAAAGGGACTAGCGGTTTACAATGAGCAGTTCTTC	CASSLGGKGLAVYNEQFF
.	TRBV11-3	.	TRBJ2-7	TGTGCCAGCAGCTTAGATCGATCGAAAGAGCAGTACTTC	CASSLDRSKEQYF
.	TRBV28	.	TRBJ1-3	TGTGCCAGCGGCTCTGGAAACACCATATATTTT	CASGSGNTIYF